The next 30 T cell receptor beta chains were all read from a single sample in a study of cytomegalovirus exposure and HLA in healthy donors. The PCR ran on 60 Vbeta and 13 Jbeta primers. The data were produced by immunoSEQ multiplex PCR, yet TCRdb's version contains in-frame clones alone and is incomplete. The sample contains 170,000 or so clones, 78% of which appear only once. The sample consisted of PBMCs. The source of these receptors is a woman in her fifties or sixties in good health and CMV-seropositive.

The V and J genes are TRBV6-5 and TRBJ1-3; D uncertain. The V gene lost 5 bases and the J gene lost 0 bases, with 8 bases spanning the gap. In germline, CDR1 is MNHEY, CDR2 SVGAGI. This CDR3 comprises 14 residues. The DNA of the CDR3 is TGTGCCAGCAGTGACACTTACTCTGGAAACACCATATATTTT. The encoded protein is CASSDTYSGNTIYF.

CDR3 sequence reads: CASSSPLADLYNEQFF. In DNA, the CDR3 is TGTGCCAGCAGCTCCCCCTTAGCGGACCTATACAATGAGCAGTTCTTC. The chain employs TRBV5-4 and TRBJ2-1; possible D gene TRBD2, 6 bases. Trimming removed 3 bases at V and 4 bases at J, with 17 bases between. Germline V gives CDR1 SGHNT, CDR2 YYREEE (reference sequence). The CDR3 totals 16 residues.

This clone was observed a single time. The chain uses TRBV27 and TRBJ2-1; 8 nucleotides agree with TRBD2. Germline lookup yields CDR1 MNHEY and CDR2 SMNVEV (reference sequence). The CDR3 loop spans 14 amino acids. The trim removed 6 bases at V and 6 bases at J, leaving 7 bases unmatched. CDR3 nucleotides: TGTGCCAGCAGAACCCTTAGCGGGGTCAATGAGCAGTTCTTC. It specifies CASRTLSGVNEQFF.

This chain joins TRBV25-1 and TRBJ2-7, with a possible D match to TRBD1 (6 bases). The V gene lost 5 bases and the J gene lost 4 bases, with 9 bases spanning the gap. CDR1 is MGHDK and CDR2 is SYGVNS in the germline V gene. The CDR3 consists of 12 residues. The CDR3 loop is CASSSTGYEQYF. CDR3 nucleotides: TGTGCCAGCAGTAGTACAGGGTACGAGCAGTACTTC.

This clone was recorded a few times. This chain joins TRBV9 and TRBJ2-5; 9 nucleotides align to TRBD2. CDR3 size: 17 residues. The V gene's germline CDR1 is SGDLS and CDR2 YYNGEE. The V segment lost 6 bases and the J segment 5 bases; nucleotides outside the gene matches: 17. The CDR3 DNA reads TGTGCCAGCACGTTAGGAGATAGCGGGGGTAGTACGGAGACCCAGTACTTC. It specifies CASTLGDSGGSTETQYF. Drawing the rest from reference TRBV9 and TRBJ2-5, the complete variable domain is DSGVTQTPKHLITATGQRVTLRCSPRSGDLSVYWYQQSLDQGLQFLIQYYNGEERAKGNILERFSAQQFPDLHSELNLSSLELGDSALYFCASTLGDSGGSTETQYFGPGTRLLVL.

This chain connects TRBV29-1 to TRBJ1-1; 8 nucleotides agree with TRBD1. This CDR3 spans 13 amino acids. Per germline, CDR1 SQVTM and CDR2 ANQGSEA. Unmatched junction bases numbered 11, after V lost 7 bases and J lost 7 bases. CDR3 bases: TGCAGCGGTGGACAGGGCCGGGGGAGTGAAGCTTTCTTT. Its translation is CSGGQGRGSEAFF.

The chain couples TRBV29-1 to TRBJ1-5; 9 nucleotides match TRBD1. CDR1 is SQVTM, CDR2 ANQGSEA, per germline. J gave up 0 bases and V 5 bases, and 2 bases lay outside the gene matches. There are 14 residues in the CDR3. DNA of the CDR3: TGCAGCGTTTGGGACAGGGCTAGCAATCAGCCCCAGCATTTT. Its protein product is CSVWDRASNQPQHF.

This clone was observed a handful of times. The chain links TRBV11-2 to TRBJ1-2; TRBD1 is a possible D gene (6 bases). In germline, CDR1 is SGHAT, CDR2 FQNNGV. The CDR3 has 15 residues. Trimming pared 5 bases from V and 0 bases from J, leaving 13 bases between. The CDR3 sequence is CASSTPTGANYGYTF. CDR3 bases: TGTGCCAGCAGCACACCGACAGGAGCTAACTATGGCTACACCTTC.

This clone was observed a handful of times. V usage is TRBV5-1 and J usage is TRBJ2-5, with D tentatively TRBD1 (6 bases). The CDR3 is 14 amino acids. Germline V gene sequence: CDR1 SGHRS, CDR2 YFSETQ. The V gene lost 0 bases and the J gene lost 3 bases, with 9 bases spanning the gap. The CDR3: CASSLAGQKETQYF. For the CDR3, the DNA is TGCGCCAGCAGCTTGGCCGGACAGAAAGAGACCCAGTACTTC.

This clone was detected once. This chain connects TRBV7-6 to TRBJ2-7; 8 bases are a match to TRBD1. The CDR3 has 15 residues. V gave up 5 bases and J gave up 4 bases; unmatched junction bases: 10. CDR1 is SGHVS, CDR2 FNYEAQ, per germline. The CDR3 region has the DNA TGTGCCAGCAGCCCCCGGACAGGGAGTTTATACGAGCAGTACTTC. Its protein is CASSPRTGSLYEQYF.

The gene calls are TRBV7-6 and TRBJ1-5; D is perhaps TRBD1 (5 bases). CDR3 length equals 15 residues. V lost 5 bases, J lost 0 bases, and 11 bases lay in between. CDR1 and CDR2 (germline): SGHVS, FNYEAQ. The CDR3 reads CASSPGHYSNQPQHF. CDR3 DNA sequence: TGTGCCAGCAGCCCCGGACACTATAGCAATCAGCCCCAGCATTTT.

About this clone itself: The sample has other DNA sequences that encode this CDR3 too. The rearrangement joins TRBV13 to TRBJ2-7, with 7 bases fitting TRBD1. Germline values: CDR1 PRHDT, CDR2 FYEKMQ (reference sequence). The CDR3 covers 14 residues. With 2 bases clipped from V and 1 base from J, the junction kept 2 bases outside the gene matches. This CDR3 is CASSLRDRSYEQYF. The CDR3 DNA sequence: TGTGCCAGCAGCTTAAGGGACAGATCCTACGAGCAGTACTTC.

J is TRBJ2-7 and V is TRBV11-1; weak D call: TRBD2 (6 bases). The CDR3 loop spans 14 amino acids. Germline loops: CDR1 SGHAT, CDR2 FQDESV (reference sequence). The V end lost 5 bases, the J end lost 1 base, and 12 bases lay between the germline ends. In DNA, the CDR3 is TGTGCCAGCAGCCGACGGGACTCTTCCTACGAGCAGTACTTC. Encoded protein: CASSRRDSSYEQYF.

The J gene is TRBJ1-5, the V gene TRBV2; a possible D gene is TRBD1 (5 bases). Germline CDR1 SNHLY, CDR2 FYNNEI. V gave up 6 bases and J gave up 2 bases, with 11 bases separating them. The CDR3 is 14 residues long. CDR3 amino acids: CASRSDIGNQPQHF. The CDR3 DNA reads TGTGCCAGCAGATCGGACATAGGCAATCAGCCCCAGCATTTT.

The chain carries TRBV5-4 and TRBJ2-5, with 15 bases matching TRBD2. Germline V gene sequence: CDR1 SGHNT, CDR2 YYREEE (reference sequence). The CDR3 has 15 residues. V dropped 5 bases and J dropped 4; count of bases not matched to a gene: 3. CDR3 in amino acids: CASRTGLAGGETQYF. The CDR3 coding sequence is TGTGCCAGCAGAACGGGACTAGCGGGGGGAGAGACCCAGTACTTC. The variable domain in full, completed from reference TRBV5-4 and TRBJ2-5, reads ETGVTQSPTHLIKTRGQQVTLRCSSQSGHNTVSWYQQALGQGPQFIFQYYREEENGRGNFPPRFSGLQFPNYSSELNVNALELDDSALYLCASRTGLAGGETQYFGPGTRLLVL.

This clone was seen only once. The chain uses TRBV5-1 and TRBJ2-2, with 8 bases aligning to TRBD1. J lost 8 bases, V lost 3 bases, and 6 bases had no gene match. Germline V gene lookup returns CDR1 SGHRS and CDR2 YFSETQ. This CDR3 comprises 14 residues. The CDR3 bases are TGCGCCAGCAGCTGGGACAGGCGCGTAGGGGAGCTGTTTTTT. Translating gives CASSWDRRVGELFF.

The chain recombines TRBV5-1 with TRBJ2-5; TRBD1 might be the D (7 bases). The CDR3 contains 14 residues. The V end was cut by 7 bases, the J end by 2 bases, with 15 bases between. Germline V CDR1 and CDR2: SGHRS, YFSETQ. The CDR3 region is CASGTGTAQETQYF. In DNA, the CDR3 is TGCGCCAGCGGGACTGGGACAGCTCAAGAGACCCAGTACTTC.

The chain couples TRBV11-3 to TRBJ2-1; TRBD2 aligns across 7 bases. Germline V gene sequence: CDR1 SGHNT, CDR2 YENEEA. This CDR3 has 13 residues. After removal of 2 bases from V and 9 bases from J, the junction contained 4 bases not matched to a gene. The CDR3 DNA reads TGTGCCAGCAGCTTATTCAGGGAGGGTGAGCAGTTCTTC. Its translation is CASSLFREGEQFF.

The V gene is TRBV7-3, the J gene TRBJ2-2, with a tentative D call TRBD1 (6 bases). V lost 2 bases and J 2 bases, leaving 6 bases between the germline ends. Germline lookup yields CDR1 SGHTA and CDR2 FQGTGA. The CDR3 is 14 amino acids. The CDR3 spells CASSLGTNTGELFF. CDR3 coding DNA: TGTGCCAGCAGCTTAGGGACAAACACCGGGGAGCTGTTTTTT.

The CDR3 coding sequence is TGTGCCAGCAGCTTATCAGGGCACACTGAAGCTTTCTTT. It encodes CASSLSGHTEAFF. The V gene is TRBV7-9, the J gene TRBJ1-1, with D tentatively TRBD1 (5 bases). CDR1 and CDR2 from the germline V gene are SEHNR and FQNEAQ (reference sequence). V lost 2 bases, J lost 3 bases, and 7 bases lay in between. The CDR3 length is 13 residues. The full variable domain, completed using reference TRBV7-9 and TRBJ1-1, is DTGVSQNPRHKITKRGQNVTFRCDPISEHNRLYWYRQTLGQGPEFLTYFQNEAQLEKSRLLSDRFSAERPKGSFSTLEIQRTEQGDSAMYLCASSLSGHTEAFFGQGTRLTVV.

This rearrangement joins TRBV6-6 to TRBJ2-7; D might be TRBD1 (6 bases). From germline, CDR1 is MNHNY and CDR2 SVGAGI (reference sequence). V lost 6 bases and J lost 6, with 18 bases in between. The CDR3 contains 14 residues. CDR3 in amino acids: CASSLAQQGREQYF. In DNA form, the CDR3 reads TGTGCCAGCAGCCTAGCTCAACAGGGCCGCGAGCAGTACTTC.

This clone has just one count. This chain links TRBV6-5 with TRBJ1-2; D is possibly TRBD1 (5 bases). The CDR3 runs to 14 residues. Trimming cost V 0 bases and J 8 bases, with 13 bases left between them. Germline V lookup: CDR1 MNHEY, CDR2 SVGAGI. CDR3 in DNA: TGTGCCAGCAGTTACTCGGGCGGCCGGGGGGGCTACACCTTC. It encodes CASSYSGGRGGYTF.

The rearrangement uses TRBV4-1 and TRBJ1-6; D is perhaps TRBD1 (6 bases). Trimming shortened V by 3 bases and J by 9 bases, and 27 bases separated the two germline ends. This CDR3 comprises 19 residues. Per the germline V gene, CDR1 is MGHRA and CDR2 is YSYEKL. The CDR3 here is CASSQVGHPAAYGISPLHF. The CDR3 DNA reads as TGCGCCAGCAGCCAGGTGGGACACCCAGCCGCCTATGGAATTTCACCCCTCCACTTT.

The CDR3 region has the DNA TGCGCCAGCAGTTCTACCGGGACAGACTACAATGAGCAGTTCTTC. This sequence encodes CASSSTGTDYNEQFF. The chain couples TRBV5-1 to TRBJ2-1; 7 bases match TRBD1. Germline CDR1 is SGHRS and CDR2 is YFSETQ. V lost 5 bases, J lost 3 bases, and 8 bases stayed unmatched. This CDR3 has 15 residues.

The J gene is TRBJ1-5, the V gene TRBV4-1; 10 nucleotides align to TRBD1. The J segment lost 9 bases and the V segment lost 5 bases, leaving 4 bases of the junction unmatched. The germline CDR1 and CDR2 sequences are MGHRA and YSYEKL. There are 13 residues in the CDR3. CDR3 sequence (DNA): TGCGCCAGCAGCACTCGGACAGGGGGGCCCCAGCATTTT. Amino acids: CASSTRTGGPQHF.

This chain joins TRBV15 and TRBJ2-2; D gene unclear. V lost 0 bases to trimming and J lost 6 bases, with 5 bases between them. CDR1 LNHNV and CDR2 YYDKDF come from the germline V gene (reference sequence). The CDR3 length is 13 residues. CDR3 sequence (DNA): TGTGCCACCAGCAGAGATTTATCCGGGGAGCTGTTTTTT. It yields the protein CATSRDLSGELFF. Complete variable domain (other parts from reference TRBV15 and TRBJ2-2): DAMVIQNPRYQVTQFGKPVTLSCSQTLNHNVMYWYQQKSSQAPKLLFHYYDKDFNNEADTPDNFQSRRPNTSFCFLDIRSPGLGDTAMYLCATSRDLSGELFFGEGSRLTVL.

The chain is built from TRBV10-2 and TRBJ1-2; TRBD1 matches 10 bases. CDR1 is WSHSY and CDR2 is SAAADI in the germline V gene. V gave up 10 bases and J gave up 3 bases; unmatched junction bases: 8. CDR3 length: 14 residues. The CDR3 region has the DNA TGCGCCACCCGGAAGACAGGGGGCCACTATGGCTACACCTTC. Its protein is CATRKTGGHYGYTF.

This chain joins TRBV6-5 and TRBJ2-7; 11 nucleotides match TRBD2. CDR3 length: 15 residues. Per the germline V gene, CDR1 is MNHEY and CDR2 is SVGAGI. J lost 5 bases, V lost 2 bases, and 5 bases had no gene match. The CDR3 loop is CASSYGSGGADEQYF. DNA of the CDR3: TGTGCCAGCAGTTACGGTAGCGGGGGGGCCGACGAGCAGTACTTC.

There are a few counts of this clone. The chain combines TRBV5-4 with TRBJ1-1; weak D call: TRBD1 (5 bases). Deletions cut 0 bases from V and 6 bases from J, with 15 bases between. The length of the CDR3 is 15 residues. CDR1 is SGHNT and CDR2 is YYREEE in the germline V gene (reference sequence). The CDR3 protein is CASSLVPGADSEAFF. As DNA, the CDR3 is TGTGCCAGCAGCTTGGTACCTGGGGCCGATTCTGAAGCTTTCTTT.

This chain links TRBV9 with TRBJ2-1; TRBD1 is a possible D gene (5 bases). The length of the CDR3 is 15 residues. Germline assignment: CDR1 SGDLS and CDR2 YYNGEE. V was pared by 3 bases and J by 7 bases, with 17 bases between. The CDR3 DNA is TGTGCCAGCAGCGCCCCCGCCGCAGGGCGGAATGAGCAGTTCTTC. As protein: CASSAPAAGRNEQFF.